Detailed here is one T cell receptor beta chain. Its specificity is unknown. In this CDR3 the conserved last residue, phenylalanine or tryptophan, is missing, so a read error is likely. This sample's RNA came from whole unsorted tissue. A modified ARM-PCR protocol with three rounds of nested PCR amplified TCRbeta. One entry per CDR3 protein, called by TCRdb with MiXCR from the multiplex PCR reads. This repertoire shows approximately 65,000 distinct CDR3 sequences, roughly three fifths found once; its top ten account for around 21%. The sample belongs to a study of tumor and adjacent non-tumor tissue in lung cancer. The study's findings and limits: Normal lung showed higher cumulative top 100 clone frequency than tumor. Patients with more diverse tumor TCRs had worse survival.

The sequence came from a man in his forties or fifties with non-small cell lung cancer. Sequencing was carried out using lung tumor tissue.

The CDR3: CASSDFQTGNREKLFI. CDR3 DNA sequence: TGTGCCAGCAGCGACTTTCAGACAGGGAATCGGGAAAAACTGTTTATT. The genes are TRBV6-1 and TRBJ1-4; 7 bases align to TRBD1. V lost 6 bases and J lost 8; bases outside the gene matches: 15. The CDR3 is 16 amino acids. Looked up from germline, CDR1 is MNHNS and CDR2 is SASEGT.